This is a list of T cell receptor beta chains from one sample in a study of CD8+ T cells in alopecia areata. Assay: immunoSEQ multiplex PCR; the TCRdb copy retains only in-frame clones and omits some. The sample lists more than 95,000 clones; 41% were seen once. Sequenced input: CD4+ T cells sorted from blood. Every receptor here comes from a human donor with alopecia areata. CDR3s include the opening cysteine and the closing phenylalanine or tryptophan.

TRBV5-6,11,TRBJ2-3,CASSFLSDQYF
TRBV7-2,16,TRBJ2-7,CASSFEGLAGVDEQYF
TRBV29-1,14,TRBJ2-3,CSVELLRPSDTQYF
TRBV28,15,TRBJ2-3,CASSSSGRAPDTQYF
TRBV30,13,TRBJ2-7,CAWRLAGHYEQYF
TRBV30,15,TRBJ2-1,CAWSDSGLARNEQFF
TRBV27,15,TRBJ2-1,CASSSLAGGHNEQFF
TRBV27,11,TRBJ2-3,CASSRSDTQYF
TRBV29-1,11,TRBJ2-1,CSVAGNNEQFF
TRBV28,11,TRBJ1-2,CASNQNRGYTF
TRBV25-1,13,TRBJ2-7,CASRQQGGYEQYF
TRBV29-1,13,TRBJ1-2,CSAKTGSGGGYTF
TRBV29-1,13,TRBJ2-5,CSVDGGVRETQYF
TRBV29-1,15,TRBJ2-5,CSARPRALTQETQYF
TRBV30,11,TRBJ2-3,CAWSSADTQYF
TRBV6-6,11,TRBJ2-5,CASSYGETQYF
TRBV27,16,TRBJ2-3,CASSPILPGHTDTQYF
TRBV28,14,TRBJ2-7,CASSFRGRSYEQYF
TRBV4-1,13,TRBJ2-7,CASSQTPPYEQYF
TRBV29-1,13,TRBJ1-2,CSVKAGANDGYTF
TRBV7-2,12,TRBJ1-4,CASSLGYEKLFF
TRBV7-9,14,TRBJ1-1,CASSLARENTEAFF
TRBV7-2,15,TRBJ2-5,CASSSARGYQETQYF
TRBV5-1,12,TRBJ1-1,CASSSQGAEAFF